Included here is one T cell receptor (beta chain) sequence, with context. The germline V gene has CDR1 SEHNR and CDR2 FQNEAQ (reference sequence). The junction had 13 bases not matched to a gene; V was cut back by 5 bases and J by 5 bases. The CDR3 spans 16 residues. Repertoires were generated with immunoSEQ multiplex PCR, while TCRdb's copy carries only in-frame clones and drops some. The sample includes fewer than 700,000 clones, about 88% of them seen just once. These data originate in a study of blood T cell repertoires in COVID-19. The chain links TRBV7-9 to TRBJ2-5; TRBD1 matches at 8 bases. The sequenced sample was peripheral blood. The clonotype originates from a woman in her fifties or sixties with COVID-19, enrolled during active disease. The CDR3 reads CASSPGVTGARETQYF. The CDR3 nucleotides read TGTGCCAGCAGCCCGGGGGTGACAGGGGCGCGTGAGACCCAGTACTTC.